A selection of T cell receptor beta chains follows, all from one sample in a study of shared clonotypes between healthy human individuals. Generated by immunoSEQ multiplex PCR, the TCRdb table keeps only in-frame clones and is missing some. The table has 2 million to 2.5 million clones, roughly 95% seen once. Input material: naive CD8+ T cells sorted from blood. These receptors were collected from a man between 18 and 35 years old in good health. Each CDR3 is given with its conserved first and last residue. The order of the fields is D gene, J gene, V gene, clone size, CDR3 DNA, CDR3 protein. A D gene is named only where the DNA matches it firmly. The listing skips clone size in some rows; elsewhere it reads once, few, many or a size class.

D gene: -
J gene: TRBJ2-3
V gene: TRBV7-9
clone size: -
CDR3 DNA: TGTGCCAGCAGCCCGCTTTGGGATAGCACAGATACGCAGTATTTT
CDR3 protein: CASSPLWDSTDTQYF

D gene: -
J gene: TRBJ2-2
V gene: TRBV27
clone size: -
CDR3 DNA: TGTGCCAGCAGTCCCGGACCTACGGGGGAGCTGTTTTTT
CDR3 protein: CASSPGPTGELFF

D gene: TRBD1
J gene: TRBJ2-7
V gene: TRBV5-6
clone size: -
CDR3 DNA: TGTGCCAGCAGCTACGACAGGGGGTACGAGCAGTACTTC
CDR3 protein: CASSYDRGYEQYF

D gene: TRBD1
J gene: TRBJ1-6
V gene: TRBV19
clone size: once
CDR3 DNA: TGTGCCAGTAGTATAGGCTCCATCTTGTCCCTGACTGGGACAGGCCGATCAAATTCACCCCTCCACTTT
CDR3 protein: CASSIGSILSLTGTGRSNSPLHF

D gene: TRBD2
J gene: TRBJ2-7
V gene: TRBV19
clone size: -
CDR3 DNA: TGTGCCAGTAGTATAATGGGGGGGGCCTACGAGCAGTACTTC
CDR3 protein: CASSIMGGAYEQYF

D gene: TRBD1
J gene: TRBJ1-2
V gene: TRBV27
clone size: -
CDR3 DNA: TGTGCCAGCAGTCCGGACAGGGTTGGAGCGGGCTATGGCTACACCTTC
CDR3 protein: CASSPDRVGAGYGYTF

D gene: -
J gene: TRBJ2-2
V gene: TRBV30
clone size: -
CDR3 DNA: TGTGCCTCCTCGCCTCTCTCCGGGGAGCTGTTTTTT
CDR3 protein: CASSPLSGELFF

D gene: TRBD1
J gene: TRBJ2-1
V gene: TRBV10-1
clone size: -
CDR3 DNA: TGCGCCAGCAGCGAGTGGGTACAAGAGACAGGGGCGTCCTACAATGAGCAGTTCTTC
CDR3 protein: CASSEWVQETGASYNEQFF

D gene: -
J gene: TRBJ1-5
V gene: TRBV5-4
clone size: -
CDR3 DNA: TGTGCCAGCAGCTTGGACAATCAGCCCCAGCATTTT
CDR3 protein: CASSLDNQPQHF

D gene: TRBD2
J gene: TRBJ2-7
V gene: TRBV5-1
clone size: once
CDR3 DNA: TGCGCCAGCAGCTGGACGGGACTAGCGGGGGACTCCTACGAGCAGTACTTC
CDR3 protein: CASSWTGLAGDSYEQYF

D gene: -
J gene: TRBJ1-4
V gene: TRBV2
clone size: once
CDR3 DNA: TGTGCCAGCAGTACCGGGACACCGATCGGTGAAAAACTGTTTTTT
CDR3 protein: CASSTGTPIGEKLFF

D gene: -
J gene: TRBJ1-1
V gene: TRBV7-9
clone size: -
CDR3 DNA: TGTGCCAGCAGCCCTCCCACAGGGAAGAACACTGAAGCTTTCTTT
CDR3 protein: CASSPPTGKNTEAFF

D gene: -
J gene: TRBJ2-7
V gene: TRBV10-2
clone size: -
CDR3 DNA: TGCGCCAGCAGTGAGAGTGGCTACGAGCAGTACTTC
CDR3 protein: CASSESGYEQYF

D gene: -
J gene: TRBJ1-4
V gene: TRBV27
clone size: -
CDR3 DNA: TGTGCCAGCAGTTTGAGTGCGGACGTACAACTGTTTTTT
CDR3 protein: CASSLSADVQLFF

D gene: TRBD1
J gene: TRBJ2-1
V gene: TRBV29-1
clone size: -
CDR3 DNA: TGCAGCGCCTTGAAGACGGCAGGGGGCCTGTCTTACAATGAGCAGTTCTTC
CDR3 protein: CSALKTAGGLSYNEQFF

D gene: TRBD2
J gene: TRBJ2-7
V gene: TRBV6-5
clone size: -
CDR3 DNA: TGTGCCAGCAGTTACTCGGCGGGAGAGCGGTTCGACGAGCAGTACTTC
CDR3 protein: CASSYSAGERFDEQYF

D gene: -
J gene: TRBJ2-7
V gene: TRBV4-2
clone size: -
CDR3 DNA: TGTGCCAGCAGCCAAGATCAGGGTTCCTACGAGCAGTACTTC
CDR3 protein: CASSQDQGSYEQYF

D gene: -
J gene: TRBJ2-1
V gene: TRBV7-1
clone size: -
CDR3 DNA: TGTGCCAGCAGCGATTTCAGGGGGGAACTAAATGAGCAGTTCTTC
CDR3 protein: CASSDFRGELNEQFF

D gene: -
J gene: TRBJ1-5
V gene: TRBV7-2
clone size: -
CDR3 DNA: TGTGCCAGCAGCTCCGGGACCCAGCCCCAGCATTTT
CDR3 protein: CASSSGTQPQHF

D gene: TRBD2
J gene: TRBJ2-7
V gene: TRBV7-8
clone size: -
CDR3 DNA: TGTGCCAGCAGCTTCCCCGGGGGGACCTACGAGCAGTACTTC
CDR3 protein: CASSFPGGTYEQYF

D gene: -
J gene: TRBJ2-7
V gene: TRBV6-6
clone size: -
CDR3 DNA: TGTGCCAGCGGCTTGCGGACTCCAGCTTACGAGCAGTACTTC
CDR3 protein: CASGLRTPAYEQYF

D gene: -
J gene: TRBJ1-2
V gene: TRBV7-3
clone size: -
CDR3 DNA: TGTGCCAGCAGCCCTATCACCCTACAGGGAGGCTCTAACTATGGCTACACCTTC
CDR3 protein: CASSPITLQGGSNYGYTF

D gene: TRBD1
J gene: TRBJ2-7
V gene: TRBV5-1
clone size: -
CDR3 DNA: TGCGCCAGCAGTGTTGGTGTCGGCGCCGGGACAGGGGGTTACGAGCAGTACTTC
CDR3 protein: CASSVGVGAGTGGYEQYF

D gene: TRBD1
J gene: TRBJ2-7
V gene: TRBV5-8
clone size: -
CDR3 DNA: TGTGCCAGCAGCTTTCCCCTAGTTGAGGGGACAGGCTCCTACGAGCAGTACTTC
CDR3 protein: CASSFPLVEGTGSYEQYF

D gene: -
J gene: TRBJ2-7
V gene: TRBV9
clone size: -
CDR3 DNA: TGTGCCAGCAGCGTAGAATCAGGGTTCTCCTACGAGCAGTACTTC
CDR3 protein: CASSVESGFSYEQYF